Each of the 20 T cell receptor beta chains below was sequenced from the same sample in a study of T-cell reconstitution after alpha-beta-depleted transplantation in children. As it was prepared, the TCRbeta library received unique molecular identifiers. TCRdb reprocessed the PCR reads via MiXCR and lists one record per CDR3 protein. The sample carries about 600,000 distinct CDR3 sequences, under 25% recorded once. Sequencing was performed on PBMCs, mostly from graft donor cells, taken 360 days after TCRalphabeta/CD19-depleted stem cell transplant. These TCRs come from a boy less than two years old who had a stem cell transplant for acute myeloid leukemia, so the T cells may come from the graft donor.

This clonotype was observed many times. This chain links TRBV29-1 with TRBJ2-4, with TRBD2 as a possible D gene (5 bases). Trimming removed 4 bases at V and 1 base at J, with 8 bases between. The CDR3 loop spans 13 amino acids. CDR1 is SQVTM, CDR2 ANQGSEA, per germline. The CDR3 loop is CSVAPGAKNIQYF. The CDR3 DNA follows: TGCAGCGTTGCACCGGGGGCCAAAAACATTCAGTACTTC.

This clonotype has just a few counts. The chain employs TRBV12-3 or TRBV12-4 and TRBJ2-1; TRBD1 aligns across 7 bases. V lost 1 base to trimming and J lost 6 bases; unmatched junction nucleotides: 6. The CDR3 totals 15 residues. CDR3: CASSLDRGRLNEQFF. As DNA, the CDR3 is TGTGCCAGCAGTTTAGACAGGGGAAGGCTCAATGAGCAGTTCTTC.

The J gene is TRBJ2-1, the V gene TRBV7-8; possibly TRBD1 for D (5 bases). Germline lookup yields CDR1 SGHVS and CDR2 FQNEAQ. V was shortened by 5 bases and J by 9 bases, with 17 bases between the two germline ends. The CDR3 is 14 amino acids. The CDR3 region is CASSKDDRTGEQFF. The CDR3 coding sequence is TGTGCCAGCAGCAAAGACGACAGAACGGGTGAGCAGTTCTTC. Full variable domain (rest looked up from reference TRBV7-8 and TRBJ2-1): GAGVSQSPRYKVAKRGQDVALRCDPISGHVSLFWYQQALGQGPEFLTYFQNEAQLDKSGLPSDRFFAERPEGSVSTLKIQRTQQEDSAVYLCASSKDDRTGEQFFGPGTRLTVL.

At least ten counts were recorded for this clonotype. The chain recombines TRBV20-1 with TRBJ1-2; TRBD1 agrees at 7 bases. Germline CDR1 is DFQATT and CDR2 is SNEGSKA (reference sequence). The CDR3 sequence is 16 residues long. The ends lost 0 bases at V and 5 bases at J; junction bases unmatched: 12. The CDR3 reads CSARDRNSDRVYGYTF. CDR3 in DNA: TGCAGTGCTAGAGACCGAAACAGTGACAGGGTTTATGGCTACACCTTC.

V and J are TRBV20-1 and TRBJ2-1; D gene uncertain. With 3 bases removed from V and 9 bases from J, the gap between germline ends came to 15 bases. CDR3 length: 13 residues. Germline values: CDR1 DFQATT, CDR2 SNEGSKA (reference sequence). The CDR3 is CSARERGAGEQFF. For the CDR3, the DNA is TGCAGTGCTAGGGAAAGAGGAGCCGGTGAGCAGTTCTTC.

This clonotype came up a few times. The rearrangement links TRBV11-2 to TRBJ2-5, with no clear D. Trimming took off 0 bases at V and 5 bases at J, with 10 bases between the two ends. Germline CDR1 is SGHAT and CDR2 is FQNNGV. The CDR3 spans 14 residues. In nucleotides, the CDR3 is TGTGCCAGCAGCTTAGATCCGGGCGCGGAGACCCAGTACTTC. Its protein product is CASSLDPGAETQYF.

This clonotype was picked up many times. The CDR3 reads CASSPEGPQETQYF. In nucleotides, the CDR3 is TGCGCCAGCAGCCCGGAAGGACCTCAAGAGACCCAGTACTTC. The gene calls are TRBV5-1 and TRBJ2-5; D ambiguous. The CDR3 covers 14 residues. From germline, CDR1 is SGHRS and CDR2 YFSETQ. The V end was cut by 4 bases, the J end by 2 bases, with 12 bases between.

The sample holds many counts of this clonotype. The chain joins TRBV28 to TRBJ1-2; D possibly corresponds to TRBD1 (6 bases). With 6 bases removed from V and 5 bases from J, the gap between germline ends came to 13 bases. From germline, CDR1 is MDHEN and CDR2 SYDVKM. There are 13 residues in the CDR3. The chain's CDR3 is CASRGTSSYGYTF. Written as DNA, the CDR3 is TGTGCCAGCAGAGGGACATCCTCATATGGCTACACCTTC.

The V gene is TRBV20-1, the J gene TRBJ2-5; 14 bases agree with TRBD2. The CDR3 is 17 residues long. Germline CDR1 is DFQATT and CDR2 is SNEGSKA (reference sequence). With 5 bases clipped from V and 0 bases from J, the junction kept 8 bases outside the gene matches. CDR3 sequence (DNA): TGCAGTGCTCACATCCCGGGACTAGCGGGGGACCAAGAGACCCAGTACTTC. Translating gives CSAHIPGLAGDQETQYF.

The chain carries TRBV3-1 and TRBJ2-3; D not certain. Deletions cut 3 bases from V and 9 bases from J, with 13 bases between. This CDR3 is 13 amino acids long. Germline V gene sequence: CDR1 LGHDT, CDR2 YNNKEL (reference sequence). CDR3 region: CASSQYKDGTQYF. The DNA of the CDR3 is TGTGCCAGCAGCCAGTACAAAGACGGGACGCAGTATTTT.

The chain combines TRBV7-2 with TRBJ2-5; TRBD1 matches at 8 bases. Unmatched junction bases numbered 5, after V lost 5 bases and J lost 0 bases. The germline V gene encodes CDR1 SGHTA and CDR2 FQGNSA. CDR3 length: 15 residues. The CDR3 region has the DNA TGTGCCAGCAGCCGTCGGACAGGGAACCAAGAGACCCAGTACTTC. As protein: CASSRRTGNQETQYF. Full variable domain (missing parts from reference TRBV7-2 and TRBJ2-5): GAGVSQSPSNKVTEKGKDVELRCDPISGHTALYWYRQSLGQGLEFLIYFQGNSAPDKSGLPSDRFSAERTGGSVSTLTIQRTQQEDSAVYLCASSRRTGNQETQYFGPGTRLLVL.

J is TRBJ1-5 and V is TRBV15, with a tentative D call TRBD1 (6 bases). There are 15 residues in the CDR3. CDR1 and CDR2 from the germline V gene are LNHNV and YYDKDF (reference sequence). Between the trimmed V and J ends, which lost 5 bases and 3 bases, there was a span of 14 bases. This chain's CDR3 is CATSFEMGANQPQHF. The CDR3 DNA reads TGTGCCACCAGCTTTGAGATGGGGGCCAATCAGCCCCAGCATTTT.

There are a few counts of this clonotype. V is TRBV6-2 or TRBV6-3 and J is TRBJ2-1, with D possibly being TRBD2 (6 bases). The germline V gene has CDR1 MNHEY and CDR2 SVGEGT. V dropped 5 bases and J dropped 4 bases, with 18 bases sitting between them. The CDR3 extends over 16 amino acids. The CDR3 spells CASSPGSAGHYNEQFF. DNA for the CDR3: TGTGCCAGCAGTCCCGGGAGTGCGGGGCATTACAATGAGCAGTTCTTC.

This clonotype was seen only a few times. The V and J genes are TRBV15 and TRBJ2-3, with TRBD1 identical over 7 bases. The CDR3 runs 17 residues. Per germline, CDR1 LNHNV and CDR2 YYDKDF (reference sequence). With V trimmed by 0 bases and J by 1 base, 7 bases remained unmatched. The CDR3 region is CATSRDPTGTGTDTQYF. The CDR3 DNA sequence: TGTGCCACCAGCAGAGACCCGACGGGGACAGGCACAGATACGCAGTATTTT.

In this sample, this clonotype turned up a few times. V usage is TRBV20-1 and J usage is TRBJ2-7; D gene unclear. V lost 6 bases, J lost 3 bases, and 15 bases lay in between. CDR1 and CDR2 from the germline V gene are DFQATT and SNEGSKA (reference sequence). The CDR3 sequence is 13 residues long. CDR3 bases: TGCAGTGCGCGCGTAGGCAGAAACTACGAGCAGTACGTC. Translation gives CSARVGRNYEQYV.

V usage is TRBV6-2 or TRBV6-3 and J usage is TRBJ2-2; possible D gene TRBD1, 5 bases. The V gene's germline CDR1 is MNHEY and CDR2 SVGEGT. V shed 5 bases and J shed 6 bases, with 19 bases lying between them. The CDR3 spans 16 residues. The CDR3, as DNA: TGTGCCAGCAGTACCCGCGTATTCAGGGATCCCGGGGAGCTGTTTTTT. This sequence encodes CASSTRVFRDPGELFF.

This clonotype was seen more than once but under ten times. The CDR3 DNA sequence: TGCAGTGCAACACGGGACGGCCGTGATACGCAGTATTTT. Translation gives CSATRDGRDTQYF. The chain couples TRBV20-1 to TRBJ2-3; tentatively, D is TRBD1 or TRBD2 (5 bases each). The CDR3 sequence is 13 residues long. Looked up from germline, CDR1 is DFQATT and CDR2 is SNEGSKA (reference sequence). V shed 6 bases and J shed 6 bases, with 16 bases lying between them.

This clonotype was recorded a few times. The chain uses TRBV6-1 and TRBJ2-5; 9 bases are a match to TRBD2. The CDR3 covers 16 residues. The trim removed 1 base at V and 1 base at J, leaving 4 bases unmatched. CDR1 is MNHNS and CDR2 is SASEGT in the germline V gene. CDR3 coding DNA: TGTGCCAGCAGTGAAGGATGGCGGGGGGGCCAAGAGACCCAGTACTTC. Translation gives CASSEGWRGGQETQYF.

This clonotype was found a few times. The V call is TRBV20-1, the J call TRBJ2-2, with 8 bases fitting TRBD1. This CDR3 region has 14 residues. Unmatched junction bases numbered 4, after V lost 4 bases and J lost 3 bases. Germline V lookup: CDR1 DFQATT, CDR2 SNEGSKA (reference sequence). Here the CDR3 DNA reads TGCAGTGCTACGGGACAGGAAGACACCGGGGAGCTGTTTTTT. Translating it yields CSATGQEDTGELFF.

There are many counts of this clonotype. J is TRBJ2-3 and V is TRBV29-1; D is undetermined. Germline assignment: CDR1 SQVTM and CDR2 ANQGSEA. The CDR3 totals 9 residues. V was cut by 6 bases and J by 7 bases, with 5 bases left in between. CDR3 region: CSVPNTQYF. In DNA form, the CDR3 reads TGCAGCGTCCCAAATACGCAGTATTTT.